What follows are 22 T cell receptor beta chains derived from one specimen sequenced in a study of T cell clonality in common variable immunodeficiency. Profiled with immunoSEQ multiplex PCR; TCRdb holds only in-frame clones, not every one. This sample carries under 50,000 clones, none of them present only once. Sequenced input: peripheral blood mononuclear cells. Receptors originate from a person between 18 and 69 years old in good health.

This clone was counted many times. Incomplete CDR3 DNA: TGTGCCAGCAGTGCCCAGGGGGCTGGGGCCAACGTC. As protein: CASSAQGAGANV. The whole CDR3 protein is CASSAQGAGANVLTF. This chain connects TRBV2 to TRBJ2-6, with 7 bases identical to TRBD1. The read terminates 3 residues ahead of where the CDR3 ends, so the germline J gene completes it. Germline loops: CDR1 SNHLY, CDR2 FYNNEI. CDR3 length: 15 amino acids. V shed 4 bases, J shed 2 bases, and the junction held 2 bases outside the gene matches.

This clone occurred many times. With the read ending 3 residues before the CDR3 end, the germline J gene is used to fill in that end. The chain has TRBV12-5 and TRBJ1-4; maybe TRBD1 (5 bases). CDR1 is LGHNT and CDR2 is FRNRAP in the germline V gene. This CDR3 region has 12 residues. V lost 7 bases to trimming and J lost 6 bases, with 9 bases between them. The CDR3 DNA, read in part, is TGTGCTAGTGCCGGGGGGGATGAAAAA. Protein: CASAGGDEK. The entire CDR3 sequence reads CASAGGDEKLFF.

The table lists this clone with many counts. The CDR3 is cut off 3 residues early in the read; its end comes from the germline J gene. The chain recombines TRBV19 with TRBJ2-2; 9 bases are a match to TRBD1. CDR1 and CDR2 (germline): LNHDA, SQIVND (reference sequence). V was clipped by 6 bases and J by 3 bases; unmatched bases: 5. The CDR3 spans 15 residues. The CDR3 here is CASRGQGFYTGELFF. The sequenced CDR3 bases are TGTGCCAGTAGGGGACAGGGATTCTACACCGGGGAG.

At least ten counts were recorded for this clone. The read halts 3 residues ahead of the CDR3 end, with the missing end drawn from the germline J gene. J is TRBJ2-7 and V is TRBV12-3 or TRBV12-4; TRBD1 is a possible D gene (6 bases). The CDR3 sequence is 12 residues long. The V end lost 5 bases, the J end lost 6 bases, and 11 bases lay between the germline ends. The CDR3 loop reads CASSPTGREQYF. The CDR3 DNA, read in part, is TGTGCCAGCAGTCCTACAGGGCGCGAG.

In its sample, this clone was seen many times. The CDR3 end is not reached by the read, which stops 3 residues before it; the germline J gene fills it in. The chain employs TRBV20-1 and TRBJ2-2, with 9 nucleotides matching TRBD1. Germline assignment: CDR1 DFQATT and CDR2 SNEGSKA (reference sequence). After removal of 6 bases from V and 5 bases from J, the junction contained 7 bases not matched to a gene. The length of the CDR3 is 14 residues. The CDR3 reads CSARDRASTGELFF. The sequenced part of the CDR3 DNA is TGCAGTGCCAGGGACAGGGCCTCAACCGGGGAG.

At least ten counts were recorded for this clone. The observed sequence ends 3 residues before the CDR3 terminus, with the missing tail filled in from the germline J gene. The chain joins TRBV19 to TRBJ1-1; D is possibly TRBD1 (6 bases). The germline V gene encodes CDR1 LNHDA and CDR2 SQIVND (reference sequence). V dropped 6 bases and J dropped 3 bases, with 11 bases sitting between them. This CDR3 region has 13 residues. Incomplete CDR3 DNA: TGTGCCAGTAGGGAGGAGGGGGACACTGAA. Translated: CASREEGDTE. The whole CDR3 sequence reads CASREEGDTEAFF.

In its sample, this clone was seen many times. The read terminates 3 residues before the CDR3 end, so the remaining end is supplied by the germline J gene. The chain joins TRBV20-1 to TRBJ2-1; 9 bases are a match to TRBD2. This CDR3 region has 15 residues. Looked up from germline, CDR1 is DFQATT and CDR2 is SNEGSKA (reference sequence). Unmatched junction bases numbered 8, after V lost 0 bases and J lost 8 bases. The CDR3 DNA, read in part, is TGCAGTGCTAGAGATGCAAGCGGGGGGACCTATGAG. Translating gives CSARDASGGTYE. The whole CDR3 sequence reads CSARDASGGTYEQFF.

This clone appeared many times. The read terminates 3 residues before the CDR3 end, so the remaining end is supplied by the germline J gene. The chain uses TRBV5-6 and TRBJ1-6; no reliable D call. Germline CDR1 is SGHDT and CDR2 is YYEEEE. The ends were cut back, 0 bases at V and 5 bases at J, with 9 bases in the middle. The length of the CDR3 is 15 residues. The CDR3 is CASSLDAQNNSPLHF. Partial CDR3 DNA: TGTGCCAGCAGCTTGGATGCCCAGAATAATTCACCC.

A word on this clone: The read finishes 3 residues shy of the CDR3 end, and the germline J gene is used to complete it. V gene TRBV11-2 combines with J gene TRBJ2-7, with D perhaps TRBD2 (7 bases). Germline values: CDR1 SGHAT, CDR2 FQNNGV. The V and J ends lost 1 base and 2 bases respectively, with 9 bases between them. The CDR3 totals 14 residues. The CDR3 reads CASSLAGGPYEQYF. The covered CDR3 bases are TGTGCCAGCAGCTTAGCGGGGGGCCCCTACGAG.

This clone was counted many times. Read coverage stops 3 residues before the CDR3 terminus; the germline J gene supplies the remainder. The chain has TRBV20-1 and TRBJ1-4; D gene unclear. This CDR3 region has 15 residues. The germline CDR1 and CDR2 sequences are DFQATT and SNEGSKA (reference sequence). Incomplete CDR3 DNA: TGCAGTGCTCTCCAGACACCCCGCGCGTCGGAAGGA. Translation: CSALQTPRASEG. The whole CDR3 protein is CSALQTPRASEGLFF.

This clone came up many times. Read data end 3 residues before the CDR3 end; the end is taken from the germline J gene. The gene calls are TRBV9 and TRBJ2-5; tentatively, D is TRBD2 (6 bases). Germline lookup yields CDR1 SGDLS and CDR2 YYNGEE. V lost 6 bases and J lost 4, with 10 bases in between. The CDR3 has 12 amino acids. This CDR3 is CASKGRGETQYF. The covered CDR3 bases are TGTGCCAGCAAAGGGCGGGGAGAGACC. The full variable domain, in which reference TRBV9 and TRBJ2-5 provide the parts outside the CDR3, is DSGVTQTPKHLITATGQRVTLRCSPRSGDLSVYWYQQSLDQGLQFLIQYYNGEERAKGNILERFSAQQFPDLHSELNLSSLELGDSALYFCASKGRGETQYFGPGTRLLVL.

The sample holds a few counts of this clone. The CDR3 end falls 3 residues outside the read, so it is completed with the germline J gene. The gene calls are TRBV18 and TRBJ2-2; TRBD1 might be the D (5 bases). Germline V CDR1 and CDR2: KGHSH, LQKENI. This CDR3 region has 13 residues. The CDR3 spells CASSLTANEKLFF. CDR3 DNA, as far as it was read: TGTGCCAGCTCACTGACAGCGAATGAAAAG.

This clone was seen at least ten times. The CDR3 goes on 3 residues after the read ends, and that part is filled in from the germline J gene. The gene calls are TRBV28 and TRBJ2-7; 8 bases are a match to TRBD1. Germline V gives CDR1 MDHEN, CDR2 SYDVKM. The J segment lost 1 base and the V segment lost 7 bases, leaving 9 bases of the junction unmatched. The CDR3 runs to 15 residues. The CDR3 sequence: CASISTRTGSYEQYF. The DNA read from the CDR3 is TGTGCCAGCATTTCGACTCGGACAGGGTCCTACGAG.

A note on this clone: The CDR3 goes on 3 residues after the read ends, and that part is filled in from the germline J gene. The J gene is TRBJ1-2, the V gene TRBV30; no definite D call. The CDR3 spans 11 residues. Germline V CDR1 and CDR2: GTSNPN, SVGIG (reference sequence). The covered CDR3 bases are TGTGCCTGGGGAAGGTTGGGCGAC. Protein: CAWGRLGD. The entire CDR3 protein reads CAWGRLGDYTF.

The table lists this clone with many counts. The CDR3 extends 3 residues past the end of the read, so its final part is completed from the germline J gene. The chain couples TRBV12-5 to TRBJ2-4, with D possibly matching TRBD1 (6 bases). The CDR3 consists of 12 residues. Germline-derived CDR1 and CDR2 are LGHNT and FRNRAP. The V and J ends lost 8 bases and 9 bases respectively, with 14 bases between them. The CDR3 spells CASHGGGGIQYF. CDR3 DNA, as far as it was read: TGTGCTAGTCACGGTGGGGGCGGCATT.

This clone occurred a few times. At one end, the junction sequence differs from germline, possibly due to a read error. The CDR3 region is CSSSFDRAYEQYF. The DNA read from the CDR3 is TGTTCCAGCAGCTTTGACAGGGCGTACGAG. The chain carries TRBV7-9 and TRBJ2-7, with TRBD1 matching over 7 bases. The read finishes 3 residues shy of the CDR3 end, and the germline J gene is used to complete it. The V gene's germline CDR1 is SEHNR and CDR2 FQNEAQ (reference sequence). CDR3 length: 13 amino acids.

This clone was observed at least ten times. The read halts 3 residues ahead of the CDR3 end, with the missing end drawn from the germline J gene. The V and J genes are TRBV5-1 and TRBJ1-3; D unclear. This CDR3 is 15 amino acids long. V was cut by 0 bases and J by 4 bases, with 11 bases left in between. Germline CDR1 is SGHRS and CDR2 is YFSETQ. The CDR3 reads CASSLVVAPGNTIYF. The CDR3 DNA, read in part, is TGCGCCAGCAGCTTGGTTGTAGCGCCGGGAAACACC.

CDR3 residues: CASTRTGRNTEAFF. The CDR3 DNA, read in part, is TGTGCCAGCACTAGGACAGGGAGGAACACTGAA. The V and J genes are TRBV2 and TRBJ1-1, with TRBD1 matching 8 bases. The read is 3 residues too short to cover the CDR3 end, so that end is filled in from the germline J gene. V lost 7 bases to trimming and J lost 1 base; unmatched junction nucleotides: 5. Germline CDR1 and CDR2: SNHLY and FYNNEI. The CDR3 is 14 residues long.

This clone has ten or more counts. With the read ending 3 residues before the CDR3 end, the germline J gene is used to fill in that end. The J gene is TRBJ2-2, the V gene TRBV4-1; perhaps TRBD2 as D (6 bases). Trimming took off 3 bases at V and 5 bases at J, with 10 bases between the two ends. CDR1 MGHRA and CDR2 YSYEKL come from the germline V gene. This CDR3 is 14 amino acids long. The CDR3 protein is CASSHNRGTGELFF. CDR3 DNA (partial): TGCGCCAGCAGCCATAATCGGGGGACCGGGGAG.

This clone was counted many times. The observed sequence ends 3 residues before the CDR3 terminus, with the missing tail filled in from the germline J gene. The gene calls are TRBV13 and TRBJ1-2; possible D gene TRBD1, 6 bases. Trimming removed 5 bases at V and 4 bases at J, with 11 bases between. Germline-derived CDR1 and CDR2 are PRHDT and FYEKMQ (reference sequence). CDR3 size: 13 residues. The part of the CDR3 DNA that was read is TGTGCCAGCAGCACTACAGGGCCCTATGGC. This sequence encodes CASSTTGPYG. The complete CDR3 protein is CASSTTGPYGYTF.

This clone was counted ten times or more. The read halts 3 residues ahead of the CDR3 end, with the missing end drawn from the germline J gene. The chain uses TRBV7-6 and TRBJ2-2, with TRBD1 matching over 8 bases. Germline V gene data show CDR1 as SGHVS and CDR2 as FNYEAQ. The CDR3 runs to 15 residues. V lost 5 bases, J lost 4 bases, and 6 bases stayed unmatched. The CDR3 here is CASSHSTGGTGELFF. CDR3 DNA (partial): TGTGCCAGCAGCCACTCCACAGGGGGCACCGGGGAG.

This clone was detected ten times or more. The read ends 3 residues shy of where the CDR3 ends; the end is completed using the germline J gene. V and J are TRBV10-3 and TRBJ2-3; TRBD2 aligns across 9 bases. In germline, CDR1 is ENHRY, CDR2 SYGVKD. This CDR3 has 14 amino acids. V lost 5 bases to trimming and J lost 4 bases; unmatched junction nucleotides: 4. The covered CDR3 bases are TGTGCCATCAGTCGTAGCGGGGGCCCAGATACG. It codes for CAISRSGGPDT. The full CDR3 is CAISRSGGPDTQYF.